The clone carrying this TCR beta chain appeared a few times. Data came from immunoSEQ multiplex PCR; TCRdb stores just in-frame clones and leaves some out. This table has about 210,000 clones, 84% appearing once. The data are from a study of blood T cell repertoires in COVID-19. The source is a woman between 50 and 59 years old with active or convalescent COVID-19. Sequencing was done on a sample of peripheral blood.

The CDR3 nucleotides are TGTGCCAGCTCACCACCGGCGGCCCCTGGGTTGGAGCTGTTTTTT. It yields the protein CASSPPAAPGLELFF. This chain uses TRBV18 with TRBJ2-2; the D is unclear. This CDR3 has 15 residues. The germline gives CDR1 KGHSH, CDR2 LQKENI. The germline V and J ends were trimmed by 0 bases and 10 bases, with 15 bases remaining between them. The full variable domain, its missing parts supplied by reference TRBV18 and TRBJ2-2, is NAGVMQNPRHLVRRRGQEARLRCSPMKGHSHVYWYRQLPEEGLKFMVYLQKENIIDESGMPKERFSAEFPKEGPSILRIQQVVRGDSAAYFCASSPPAAPGLELFFGEGSRLTVL.